This entry lists 3 T cell receptor beta chains sequenced from one sample in a study of blood T cell repertoires in COVID-19. Measured with immunoSEQ multiplex PCR; TCRdb has only the in-frame clones, and not every one. There are 180,000 or so clones in the sample; 70% to 90% occur only once, and more than 2.5% lies in the top ten. Source material: peripheral blood. The receptors come from a man between 60 and 75 years old with acute or convalescent COVID-19.

The chain links TRBV5-1 to TRBJ1-2; D remains ambiguous. There are 14 residues in the CDR3. The V gene lost 0 bases and the J gene lost 0 bases, with 6 bases spanning the gap. The V gene's germline CDR1 is SGHRS and CDR2 YFSETQ. The CDR3 is CASSLDITNYGYTF. CDR3 bases: TGCGCCAGCAGCTTGGACATCACTAACTATGGCTACACCTTC.

The rearrangement joins TRBV20-1 to TRBJ2-1; possible D gene TRBD2, 6 bases. The CDR3 spans 11 residues. Germline V gene data show CDR1 as DFQATT and CDR2 as SNEGSKA (reference sequence). Trimming removed 6 bases at V and 10 bases at J, with 13 bases between. CDR3 region: CSAGSGREQFF. The CDR3 region has the DNA TGCAGTGCAGGCAGCGGGCGAGAGCAGTTCTTC.

The V gene is TRBV6-2 or TRBV6-3, the J gene TRBJ2-1, with 9 bases lining up with TRBD1. The junction had 8 bases not matched to a gene; V was cut back by 2 bases and J by 6 bases. Germline assignment: CDR1 MNHEY and CDR2 SVGEGT. This CDR3 contains 16 residues. CDR3 nucleotides: TGTGCCAGCAGTTACGATAGGGGACAGGGTCGCAATGAGCAGTTCTTC. Protein product: CASSYDRGQGRNEQFF.